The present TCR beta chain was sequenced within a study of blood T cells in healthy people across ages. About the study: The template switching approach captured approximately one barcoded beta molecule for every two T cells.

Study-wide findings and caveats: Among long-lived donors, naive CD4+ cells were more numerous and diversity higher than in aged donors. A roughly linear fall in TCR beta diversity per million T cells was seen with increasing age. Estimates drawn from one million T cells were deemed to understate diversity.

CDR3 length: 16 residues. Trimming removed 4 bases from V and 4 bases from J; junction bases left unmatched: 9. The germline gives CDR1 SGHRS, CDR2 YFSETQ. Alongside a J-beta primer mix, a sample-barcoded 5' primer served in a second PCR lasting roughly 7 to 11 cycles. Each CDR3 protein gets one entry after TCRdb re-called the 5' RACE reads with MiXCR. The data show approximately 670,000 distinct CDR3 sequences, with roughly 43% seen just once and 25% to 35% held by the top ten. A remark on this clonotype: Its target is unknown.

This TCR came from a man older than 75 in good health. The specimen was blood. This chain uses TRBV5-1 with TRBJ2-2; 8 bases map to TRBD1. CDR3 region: CASSIQGATVTGELFF. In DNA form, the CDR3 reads TGCGCCAGCAGCATCCAGGGGGCGACGGTCACCGGGGAGCTGTTTTTT.